This T cell receptor beta chain was recovered during a study of immune cell composition in non-small cell lung cancer. General observations from the study: Tumour TCR-beta clonality was not significantly tied to smoking pack-years.

Notes on this clone: As yet, its antigen is unknown.

CDR1 is LNHNV and CDR2 is YYDKDF in the germline V gene (reference sequence). The J segment lost 4 bases and the V segment lost 0 bases, leaving 1 base of the junction unmatched. The CDR3 loop spans 14 amino acids. Produced via immunoSEQ multiplex PCR; TCRdb's table is partial and in-frame only. The sample has 1,000 to 1,500 clones; roughly 70% are singletons. The chain uses TRBV15 and TRBJ2-5; 8 positions match TRBD2. Material for sequencing was lung tumor tissue. This receptor was identified in a human donor with non-small cell lung cancer. The CDR3 nucleotides are TGTGCCACCAGCAGAGACGGGAGGGGAGAGACCCAGTACTTC. Protein sequence: CATSRDGRGETQYF.